The 21 T cell receptor beta chains in this list originate from one sample, sequenced in a study of CD8+ T cells in alopecia areata. Extracted from the samples, RNA was reverse transcribed into cDNA to serve as the sequencing template. Assay used: immunoSEQ multiplex PCR; TCRdb lists only in-frame clones, some missing. The table includes around 160,000 clones, 50% to 65% detected once. Treatment noted: oral pan-JAK inhibitor, 5-10 mg twice daily. The material sequenced was CD4+ T cells sorted from blood, taken at week 24, from a patient treated with tofacitinib. These receptors originate from a human donor with alopecia areata.

The chain joins TRBV7-2 to TRBJ2-1; D ambiguous. The V end was cut by 1 base, the J end by 4 bases, with 14 bases between. CDR1 is SGHTA, CDR2 FQGNSA, per germline. This CDR3 contains 16 residues. The CDR3: CASSLVGSTFYNEQFF. CDR3 in DNA: TGTGCCAGCAGCTTAGTCGGCTCTACCTTTTACAATGAGCAGTTCTTC.

This clone was seen ten or more times. The gene calls are TRBV23-1 and TRBJ1-6; D ambiguous. TRBV23-1 falls under the ORF class, with uncertain function. Trimming cost V 3 bases and J 11 bases, with 11 bases left between them. CDR3 size: 13 residues. CDR3 bases: TGCGCCAGCAGTCACCCGCATAGGACACCCCTCCACTTT. Translated: CASSHPHRTPLHF.

The chain recombines TRBV30 with TRBJ1-5; D possibly corresponds to TRBD1 (5 bases). Trimming shortened V by 0 bases and J by 4 bases, and 16 bases separated the two germline ends. CDR1 and CDR2 from the germline V gene are GTSNPN and SVGIG (reference sequence). The CDR3 runs to 16 residues. CDR3 in amino acids: CAWSVLGDAGNQPQHF. For the CDR3, the DNA is TGTGCCTGGAGTGTACTTGGGGACGCGGGTAATCAGCCCCAGCATTTT.

The rearrangement links TRBV29-1 to TRBJ2-5; 9 bases fit TRBD2. Trimming took 7 bases from V and 0 from J; bases not matched to a gene: 6. CDR3 length equals 14 residues. Germline V lookup: CDR1 SQVTM, CDR2 ANQGSEA. The CDR3 DNA reads as TGCAGCGCCGGACTAGCGCTGTACCAAGAGACCCAGTACTTC. It specifies CSAGLALYQETQYF.

This clone turned up a few times. The chain carries TRBV29-1 and TRBJ2-5, with D possibly being TRBD1 or TRBD2 (6 bases each). The V gene lost 4 bases and the J gene lost 5 bases, with 17 bases spanning the gap. The CDR3 contains 14 residues. The germline gives CDR1 SQVTM, CDR2 ANQGSEA. The CDR3 DNA follows: TGCAGCGTTGCCCGGGGGCTTGGGAGGGAGACCCAGTACTTC. Its translation: CSVARGLGRETQYF. The whole variable domain, remainder taken from reference TRBV29-1 and TRBJ2-5, is SAVISQKPSRDICQRGTSLTIQCQVDSQVTMMFWYRQQPGQSLTLIATANQGSEATYESGFVIDKFPISRPNLTFSTLTVSNMSPEDSSIYLCSVARGLGRETQYFGPGTRLLVL.

This clone was recorded a few times. The J gene is TRBJ2-2, the V gene TRBV11-2; 8 bases fit TRBD2. The germline V gene has CDR1 SGHAT and CDR2 FQNNGV. Trimming removed 1 base from V and 7 bases from J; junction bases left unmatched: 8. There are 16 residues in the CDR3. The CDR3 DNA reads TGTGCCAGCAGCTTAGGTCCTACGGGGGGGAACGGGGAGCTGTTTTTT. Its translation: CASSLGPTGGNGELFF.

The chain employs TRBV27 and TRBJ2-7, with D possibly being TRBD1 or TRBD2 (5 bases each). In germline, CDR1 is MNHEY, CDR2 SMNVEV (reference sequence). Between the trimmed V and J ends, which lost 2 bases and 3 bases, there was a span of 14 bases. This CDR3 comprises 15 residues. The CDR3 sequence is CASSLGSGPYYEQYF. CDR3 nucleotide sequence: TGTGCCAGCAGTTTAGGGTCGGGACCTTACTACGAGCAGTACTTC.

As regards this clone: At the DNA level, this CDR3 is encoded by other sequences in the same sample as well. The chain carries TRBV7-2 and TRBJ1-6; D call uncertain. V dropped 0 bases and J dropped 9 bases, with 9 bases sitting between them. CDR1 and CDR2 from the germline V gene are SGHTA and FQGNSA. The CDR3 loop spans 14 amino acids. CDR3 region: CASSLAGRGSPLHF. The DNA of the CDR3 is TGTGCCAGCAGCTTAGCCGGTCGCGGTTCACCCCTCCACTTT.

V usage is TRBV9 and J usage is TRBJ2-5; 9 bases align to TRBD2. Germline lookup yields CDR1 SGDLS and CDR2 YYNGEE. The CDR3 totals 15 residues. Trimming removed 0 bases from V and 2 bases from J; junction bases left unmatched: 2. CDR3: CASSVASGDQETQYF. CDR3 coding DNA: TGTGCCAGCAGCGTAGCTAGCGGGGATCAAGAGACCCAGTACTTC. Using reference TRBV9 and TRBJ2-5 for the parts outside the CDR3, the full variable domain is DSGVTQTPKHLITATGQRVTLRCSPRSGDLSVYWYQQSLDQGLQFLIQYYNGEERAKGNILERFSAQQFPDLHSELNLSSLELGDSALYFCASSVASGDQETQYFGPGTRLLVL.

The chain has TRBV2 and TRBJ2-1, with D possibly TRBD2 on 5 matching bases. Trimming took off 6 bases at V and 6 bases at J, with 9 bases between the two ends. The CDR3 spans 12 residues. CDR1 and CDR2 (germline): SNHLY, FYNNEI. The CDR3 spells CASRRASNEQFF. CDR3 in DNA: TGTGCCAGCAGGCGGGCTTCCAATGAGCAGTTCTTC.

The chain carries TRBV29-1 and TRBJ1-2; possibly TRBD1 for D (6 bases). The V end was cut by 7 bases, the J end by 0 bases, with 12 bases between. CDR1 is SQVTM, CDR2 ANQGSEA, per germline. The CDR3 is 13 residues long. The CDR3 is CSADRLANYGYTF. The CDR3 DNA sequence: TGCAGCGCCGACAGGTTAGCTAACTATGGCTACACCTTC.

This clone was picked up a small number of times. The gene calls are TRBV7-9 and TRBJ2-7, with TRBD1 matching 7 bases. The germline V gene has CDR1 SEHNR and CDR2 FQNEAQ (reference sequence). This CDR3 comprises 14 residues. Unmatched junction bases numbered 2, after V lost 1 base and J lost 2 bases. CDR3 loop: CASSLDTGAYEQYF. The CDR3 DNA is TGTGCCAGCAGCTTAGATACAGGGGCCTACGAGCAGTACTTC.

The chain carries TRBV19 and TRBJ1-2; D uncertain. Germline CDR1 LNHDA, CDR2 SQIVND (reference sequence). This CDR3 has 12 amino acids. V lost 7 bases, J lost 8 bases, and 14 bases lay in between. The CDR3 nucleotides are TGTGCCAGTATCTCAGCGCCGGGGGGCTACACCTTC. Amino acid sequence: CASISAPGGYTF. The variable domain in full, completed from reference TRBV19 and TRBJ1-2, reads DGGITQSPKYLFRKEGQNVTLSCEQNLNHDAMYWYRQDPGQGLRLIYYSQIVNDFQKGDIAEGYSVSREKKESFPLTVTSAQKNPTAFYLCASISAPGGYTFGSGTRLTVV.

The chain uses TRBV30 and TRBJ2-7; D might be TRBD2 (6 bases). With 5 bases removed from V and 5 bases from J, the gap between germline ends came to 16 bases. Germline V gives CDR1 GTSNPN, CDR2 SVGIG (reference sequence). The CDR3 totals 13 residues. In DNA form, the CDR3 reads TGTGCCTGGGGCTCCGGGGGATCCGACGAGCAGTACTTC. Its translation: CAWGSGGSDEQYF.

This clone came up a few times. J is TRBJ1-2 and V is TRBV2, with D possibly TRBD1 on 6 matching bases. Germline V gene sequence: CDR1 SNHLY, CDR2 FYNNEI. The CDR3 runs 15 residues. V lost 6 bases and J 4 bases, leaving 18 bases between the germline ends. In DNA, the CDR3 is TGTGCCAGCAGGCTTAGGGCAGGGGATGGCTATGGCTACACCTTC. Its translation is CASRLRAGDGYGYTF.

The chain employs TRBV27 and TRBJ1-6; D perhaps matches TRBD1 (5 bases). Trimming pared 5 bases from V and 4 bases from J, leaving 12 bases between. This CDR3 is built from 15 residues. Germline-derived CDR1 and CDR2 are MNHEY and SMNVEV (reference sequence). The CDR3 here is CASSGRGSYNSPLHF. For the CDR3, the DNA is TGTGCCAGCAGTGGGCGGGGGAGTTATAATTCACCCCTCCACTTT.

This clone was seen a single time. The J gene is TRBJ1-4, the V gene TRBV29-1; D uncertain. From germline, CDR1 is SQVTM and CDR2 ANQGSEA. Between the trimmed V and J ends, which lost 4 bases and 0 bases, there was a span of 9 bases. The CDR3 totals 14 residues. This chain's CDR3 is CSVAEISTNEKLFF. The DNA of the CDR3 is TGCAGCGTTGCCGAGATTTCAACTAATGAAAAACTGTTTTTT.

The rearrangement joins TRBV29-1 to TRBJ2-3; possible D gene TRBD2, 6 bases. Between the trimmed V and J ends, which lost 6 bases and 2 bases, there was a span of 24 bases. The CDR3 has 17 amino acids. Germline V gene lookup returns CDR1 SQVTM and CDR2 ANQGSEA. The CDR3 protein is CSVAAPVRRGATDTQYF. The CDR3 nucleotides are TGCAGCGTGGCTGCCCCGGTTCGGCGGGGAGCCACAGATACGCAGTATTTT.

This clone has more than one count but fewer than ten. The chain is built from TRBV19 and TRBJ1-1; D is ambiguous. CDR1 LNHDA and CDR2 SQIVND come from the germline V gene (reference sequence). Trimming cost V 3 bases and J 7 bases, with 15 bases left between them. The CDR3 contains 14 residues. CDR3 coding DNA: TGTGCCAGTAGTATTCTGTTTTCAGCGCTTGAAGCTTTCTTT. Protein product: CASSILFSALEAFF.

This chain links TRBV5-1 with TRBJ1-1; tentative D call: TRBD1 (5 bases). V lost 1 base and J lost 1, with 8 bases in between. CDR3 length: 14 amino acids. Germline loops: CDR1 SGHRS, CDR2 YFSETQ. CDR3 residues: CASSLLGENTEAFF. In DNA form, the CDR3 reads TGCGCCAGCAGCTTGTTGGGGGAGAACACTGAAGCTTTCTTT.

This clone was seen once. The V and J genes are TRBV15 and TRBJ1-1, with 8 bases identical to TRBD1. The trim removed 6 bases at V and 1 base at J, leaving 1 base unmatched. This CDR3 region has 13 residues. Germline CDR1 LNHNV, CDR2 YYDKDF (reference sequence). The CDR3 protein is CATRGQANTEAFF. The DNA for the CDR3 is TGTGCCACCAGGGGACAGGCGAACACTGAAGCTTTCTTT.